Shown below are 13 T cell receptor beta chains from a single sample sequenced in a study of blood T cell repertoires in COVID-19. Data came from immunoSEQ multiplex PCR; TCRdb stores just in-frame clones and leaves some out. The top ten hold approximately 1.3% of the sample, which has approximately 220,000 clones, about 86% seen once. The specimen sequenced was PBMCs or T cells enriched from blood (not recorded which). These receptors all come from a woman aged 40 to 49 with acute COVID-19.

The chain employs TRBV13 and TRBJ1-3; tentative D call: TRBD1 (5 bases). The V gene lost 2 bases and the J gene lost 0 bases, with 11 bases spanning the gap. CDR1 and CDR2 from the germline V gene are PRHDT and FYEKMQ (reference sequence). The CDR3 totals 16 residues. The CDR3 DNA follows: TGTGCCAGCAGCTTATTGGCGGGACCCTCTGGAAACACCATATATTTT. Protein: CASSLLAGPSGNTIYF. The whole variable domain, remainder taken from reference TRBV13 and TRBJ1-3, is AAGVIQSPRHLIKEKRETATLKCYPIPRHDTVYWYQQGPGQDPQFLISFYEKMQSDKGSIPDRFSAQQFSDYHSELNMSSLELGDSALYFCASSLLAGPSGNTIYFGEGSWLTVV.

CDR3 sequence: CASSFGSSYNEQFF. The CDR3 DNA is TGTGCCAGCAGCTTTGGCAGCTCCTACAATGAGCAGTTCTTC. The chain couples TRBV5-4 to TRBJ2-1; D is ambiguous. The CDR3 covers 14 residues. Germline V gene data show CDR1 as SGHNT and CDR2 as YYREEE (reference sequence). V lost 2 bases to trimming and J lost 0 bases, with 6 bases between them.

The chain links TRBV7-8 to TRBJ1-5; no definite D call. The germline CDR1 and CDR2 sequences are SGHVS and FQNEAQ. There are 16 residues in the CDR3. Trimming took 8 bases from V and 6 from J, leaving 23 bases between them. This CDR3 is CASQRGGGKVGQPQHF. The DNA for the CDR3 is TGTGCCAGCCAGCGCGGAGGAGGGAAGGTTGGTCAGCCCCAGCATTTT.

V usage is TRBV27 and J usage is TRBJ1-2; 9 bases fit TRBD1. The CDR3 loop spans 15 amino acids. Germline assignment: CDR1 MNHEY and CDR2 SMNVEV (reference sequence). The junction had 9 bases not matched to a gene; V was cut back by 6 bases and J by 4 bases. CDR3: CASRRSDRGGYGYTF. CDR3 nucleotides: TGTGCCAGCAGACGCTCGGACAGGGGAGGCTATGGCTACACCTTC.

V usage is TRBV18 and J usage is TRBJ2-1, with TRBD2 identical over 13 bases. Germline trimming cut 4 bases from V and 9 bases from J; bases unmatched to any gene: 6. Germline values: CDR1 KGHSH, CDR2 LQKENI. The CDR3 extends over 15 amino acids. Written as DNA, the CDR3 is TGTGCCAGCTCACTACTAGCGGGGGGGTTTGGTGAGCAGTTCTTC. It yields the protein CASSLLAGGFGEQFF. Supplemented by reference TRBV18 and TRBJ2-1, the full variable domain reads NAGVMQNPRHLVRRRGQEARLRCSPMKGHSHVYWYRQLPEEGLKFMVYLQKENIIDESGMPKERFSAEFPKEGPSILRIQQVVRGDSAAYFCASSLLAGGFGEQFFGPGTRLTVL.

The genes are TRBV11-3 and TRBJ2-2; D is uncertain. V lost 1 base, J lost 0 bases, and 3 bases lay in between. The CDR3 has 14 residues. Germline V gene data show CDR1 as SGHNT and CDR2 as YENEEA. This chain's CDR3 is CASSLGPNTGELFF. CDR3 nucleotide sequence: TGTGCCAGCAGCTTAGGGCCGAACACCGGGGAGCTGTTTTTT.

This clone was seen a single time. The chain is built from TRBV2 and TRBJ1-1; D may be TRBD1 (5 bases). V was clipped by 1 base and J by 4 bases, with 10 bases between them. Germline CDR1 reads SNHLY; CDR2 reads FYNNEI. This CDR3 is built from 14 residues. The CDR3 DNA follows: TGTGCCAGCAGTGAAGGGGGCGCGCCCACTGAAGCTTTCTTT. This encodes CASSEGGAPTEAFF.

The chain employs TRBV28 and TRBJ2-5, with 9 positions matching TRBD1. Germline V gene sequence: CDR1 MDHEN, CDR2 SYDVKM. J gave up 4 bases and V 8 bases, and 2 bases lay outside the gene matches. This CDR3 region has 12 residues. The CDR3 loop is CASDRGGETQYF. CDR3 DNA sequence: TGTGCCAGCGACAGGGGGGGAGAGACCCAGTACTTC.

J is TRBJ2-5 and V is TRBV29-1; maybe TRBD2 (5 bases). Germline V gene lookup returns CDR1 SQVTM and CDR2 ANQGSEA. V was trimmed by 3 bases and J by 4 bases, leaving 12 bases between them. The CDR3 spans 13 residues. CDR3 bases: TGCAGCGTTGACGGGGTCGCAGGAGAGACCCAGTACTTC. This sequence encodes CSVDGVAGETQYF.

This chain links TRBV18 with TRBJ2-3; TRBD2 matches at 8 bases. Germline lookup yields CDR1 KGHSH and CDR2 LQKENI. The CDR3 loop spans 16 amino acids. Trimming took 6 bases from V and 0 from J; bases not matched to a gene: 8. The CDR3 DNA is TGTGCCAGCTCTCTGGTCGTAGCGGGGAGCACAGATACGCAGTATTTT. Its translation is CASSLVVAGSTDTQYF.

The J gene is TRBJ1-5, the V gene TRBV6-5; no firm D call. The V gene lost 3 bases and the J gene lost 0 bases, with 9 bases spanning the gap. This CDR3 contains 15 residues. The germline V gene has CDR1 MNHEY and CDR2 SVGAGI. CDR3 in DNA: TGTGCCAGCAGTTATAGCGCTTATAGCAATCAGCCCCAGCATTTT. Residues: CASSYSAYSNQPQHF.

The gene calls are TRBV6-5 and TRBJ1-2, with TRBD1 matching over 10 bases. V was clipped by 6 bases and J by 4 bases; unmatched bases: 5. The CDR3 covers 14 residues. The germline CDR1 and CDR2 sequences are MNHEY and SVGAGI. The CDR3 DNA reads TGTGCCAGCAGGATCGGGACAGGGGCCTATGGCTACACCTTC. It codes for CASRIGTGAYGYTF.

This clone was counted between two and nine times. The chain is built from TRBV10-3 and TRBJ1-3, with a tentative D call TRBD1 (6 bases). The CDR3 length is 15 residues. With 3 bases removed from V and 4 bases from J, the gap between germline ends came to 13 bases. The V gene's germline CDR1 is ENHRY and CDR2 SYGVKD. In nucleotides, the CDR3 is TGTGCCATCAGTGATACAGGGAAAACGGGAAACACCATATATTTT. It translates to CAISDTGKTGNTIYF.